The clone carrying this TCR beta chain showed up many times. TCRdb ran MiXCR on the RT-PCR reads and lists one entry per CDR3 protein. The sample carries roughly 180,000 distinct CDR3 sequences, 41% recorded once. This specimen belongs to a study of patients and donors after allogeneic stem cell transplantation. The V and J ends lost 4 bases and 9 bases respectively, with 13 bases between them. Germline values: CDR1 SEHNR, CDR2 FQNEAQ (reference sequence). The CDR3 consists of 12 residues. This TCR derives from a human donor who was either an allogeneic HSCT recipient or a stem cell or donor lymphocyte infusion donor (not recorded which). It is not recorded whose cells these are; they may come from a transplant donor. Sequencing used blood, either unsorted or a sorted T cell fraction (not recorded which). The chain carries TRBV7-9 and TRBJ2-7; the D is unclear. The CDR3: CASSYQESGQYF. The CDR3, as DNA: TGTGCCAGCAGCTACCAGGAATCGGGGCAGTACTTC.